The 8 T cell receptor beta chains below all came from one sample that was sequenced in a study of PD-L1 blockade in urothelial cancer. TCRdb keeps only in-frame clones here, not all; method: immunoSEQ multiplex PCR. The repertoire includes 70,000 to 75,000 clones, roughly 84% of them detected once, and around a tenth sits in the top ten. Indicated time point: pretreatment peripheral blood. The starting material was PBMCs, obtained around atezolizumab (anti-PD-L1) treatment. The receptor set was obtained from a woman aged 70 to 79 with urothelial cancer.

Written as DNA, the CDR3 is TGCGCCAGCAGTAGGCGGGGCAGGGTACCAAACTATGGCTACACCTTC. It codes for CASSRRGRVPNYGYTF. The chain couples TRBV23-1 to TRBJ1-2; a possible D gene is TRBD1 (5 bases). TRBV23-1 is labeled an ORF, and its function is uncertain. CDR3 length: 16 amino acids. Trimming stripped 5 bases from V and 2 bases from J, with 18 bases between.

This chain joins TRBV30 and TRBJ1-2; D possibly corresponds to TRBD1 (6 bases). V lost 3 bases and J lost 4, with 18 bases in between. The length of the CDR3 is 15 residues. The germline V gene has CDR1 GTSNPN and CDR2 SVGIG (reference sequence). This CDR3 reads CAWSRTDGRGYGYTF. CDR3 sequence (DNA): TGTGCCTGGAGCAGGACGGACGGCAGGGGCTATGGCTACACCTTC.

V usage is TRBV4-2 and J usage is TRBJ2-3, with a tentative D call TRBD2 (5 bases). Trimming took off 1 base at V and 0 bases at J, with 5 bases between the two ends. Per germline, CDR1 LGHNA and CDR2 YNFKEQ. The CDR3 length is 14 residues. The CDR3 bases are TGTGCCAGCAGCCAAGGGACTAGCACAGATACGCAGTATTTT. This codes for CASSQGTSTDTQYF.

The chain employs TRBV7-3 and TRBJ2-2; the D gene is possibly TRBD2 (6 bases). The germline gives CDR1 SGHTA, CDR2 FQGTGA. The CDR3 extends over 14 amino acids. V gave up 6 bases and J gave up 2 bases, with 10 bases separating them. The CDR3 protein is CASSLGLNTGELFF. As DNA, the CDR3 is TGTGCCAGCAGTCTCGGACTAAACACCGGGGAGCTGTTTTTT.

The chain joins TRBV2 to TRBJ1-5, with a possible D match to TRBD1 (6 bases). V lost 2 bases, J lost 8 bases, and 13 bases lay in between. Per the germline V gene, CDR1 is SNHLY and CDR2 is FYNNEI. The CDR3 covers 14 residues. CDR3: CASSETGYFEPQHF. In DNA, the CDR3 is TGTGCCAGCAGTGAAACAGGGTATTTTGAGCCCCAGCATTTT.

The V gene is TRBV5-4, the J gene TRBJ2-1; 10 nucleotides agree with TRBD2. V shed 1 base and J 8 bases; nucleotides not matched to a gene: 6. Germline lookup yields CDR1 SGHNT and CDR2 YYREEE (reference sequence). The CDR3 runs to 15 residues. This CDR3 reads CASSLRTSGGDEQFF. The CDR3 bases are TGTGCCAGCAGCTTGAGGACTAGCGGTGGCGATGAGCAGTTCTTC.

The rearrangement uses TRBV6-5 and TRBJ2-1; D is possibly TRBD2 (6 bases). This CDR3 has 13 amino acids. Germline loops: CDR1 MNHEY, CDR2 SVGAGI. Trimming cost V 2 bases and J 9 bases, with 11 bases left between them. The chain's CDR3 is CASSYRQAGEQFF. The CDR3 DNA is TGTGCCAGCAGTTACCGTCAAGCGGGTGAGCAGTTCTTC.

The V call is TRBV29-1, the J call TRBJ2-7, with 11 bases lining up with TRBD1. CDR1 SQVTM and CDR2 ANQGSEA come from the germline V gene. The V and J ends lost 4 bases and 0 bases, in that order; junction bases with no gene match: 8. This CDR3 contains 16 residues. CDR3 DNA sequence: TGCAGCGTTGGCCGACCAGGGACAGGGGGCTCCTACGAGCAGTACTTC. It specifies CSVGRPGTGGSYEQYF.